Described below is a single T cell receptor (beta chain) sequence and its context. Trimming shortened V by 1 base and J by 7 bases, and 10 bases separated the two germline ends. Germline assignment: CDR1 MGHRA and CDR2 YSYEKL. This CDR3 contains 14 residues. This sample is part of a study of preoperative IRX-2 immunotherapy in early breast cancer. Measured with immunoSEQ multiplex PCR; TCRdb has only the in-frame clones, and not every one. The sample lists about 62,000 clones, 94% seen once, with around 1.5% in the top ten. Treatment denoted: preoperative locoregional IRX-2 cytokine immunotherapy. This phase Ib study tested locoregional IRX-2 cytokine immunotherapy given before surgery.

This chain links TRBV4-1 with TRBJ1-4, with D unclear. The TCR comes from a human donor with breast cancer. Sample collection occurred from a patient treated with IRX-2 immunotherapy. CDR3 DNA sequence: TGCGCCAGCAGCCAAGCGAATGATGGTGAAAAACTGTTTTTT. Amino acid sequence: CASSQANDGEKLFF.